This passage covers 32 T cell receptor beta chains from one sample sequenced in a study of blood T cell repertoires in COVID-19. Libraries were prepared by immunoSEQ multiplex PCR; TCRdb keeps only in-frame clonotypes and omits some of them. Counted here are about 82,000 clones, roughly 80% occurring once; the ten biggest clones make up 9.5% to 15%. Sequenced material: peripheral blood. Every receptor here comes from a woman in her thirties or forties with active or convalescent COVID-19.

This clone was observed a single time. The chain has TRBV4-2 and TRBJ2-5, with 7 bases fitting TRBD2. J gave up 2 bases and V 3 bases, and 0 bases lay outside the gene matches. The CDR3 runs 13 residues. Germline CDR1 is LGHNA and CDR2 is YNFKEQ. This chain's CDR3 is CASSHGGQETQYF. The CDR3 DNA sequence: TGTGCCAGCAGCCACGGGGGGCAAGAGACCCAGTACTTC.

The chain links TRBV7-9 to TRBJ2-1, with 8 nucleotides matching TRBD1. V was clipped by 5 bases and J by 0 bases; unmatched bases: 3. The CDR3 sequence is 15 residues long. CDR1 SEHNR and CDR2 FQNEAQ come from the germline V gene (reference sequence). The CDR3 region is CASSATGVSYNEQFF. The CDR3 DNA is TGTGCCAGCAGCGCGACAGGGGTCTCCTACAATGAGCAGTTCTTC.

The chain carries TRBV24-1 and TRBJ1-3; 7 bases agree with TRBD1. J lost 0 bases, V lost 0 bases, and 4 bases had no gene match. Germline V gene lookup returns CDR1 KGHDR and CDR2 SFDVKD. This CDR3 spans 17 amino acids. The DNA of the CDR3 is TGTGCCACCAGTGATTTGCGACAGGGATTCTCTGGAAACACCATATATTTT. Its protein is CATSDLRQGFSGNTIYF.

This chain joins TRBV24-1 and TRBJ2-3; tentative D call: TRBD1 (6 bases). The CDR3 contains 16 residues. Germline CDR1 KGHDR, CDR2 SFDVKD. The V end lost 4 bases, the J end lost 3 bases, and 16 bases lay between the germline ends. CDR3 bases: TGTGCCACCAGTGAACCAGGGGCCAGCGTGACAGATACGCAGTATTTT. Residues: CATSEPGASVTDTQYF.

The chain carries TRBV7-2 and TRBJ2-1, with TRBD1 matching over 9 bases. Germline V gene data show CDR1 as SGHTA and CDR2 as FQGNSA. After removal of 5 bases from V and 6 bases from J, the junction contained 8 bases not matched to a gene. This CDR3 is 15 amino acids long. CDR3 region: CASSHGVGQGNEQFF. In nucleotides, the CDR3 is TGTGCCAGCAGCCATGGGGTGGGACAGGGCAATGAGCAGTTCTTC.

The chain is built from TRBV4-2 and TRBJ1-2; TRBD1 matches at 7 bases. Germline V gene sequence: CDR1 LGHNA, CDR2 YNFKEQ. The CDR3 consists of 17 residues. With 0 bases clipped from V and 5 bases from J, the junction kept 12 bases outside the gene matches. DNA for the CDR3: TGTGCCAGCAGCCAAGACCCAATACAGGGGCAGGGGTATGGCTACACCTTC. It yields the protein CASSQDPIQGQGYGYTF.

V usage is TRBV19 and J usage is TRBJ1-4; 7 nucleotides align to TRBD1. CDR1 is LNHDA and CDR2 is SQIVND in the germline V gene (reference sequence). This CDR3 is built from 14 residues. With 6 bases clipped from V and 2 bases from J, the junction kept 3 bases outside the gene matches. The CDR3 bases are TGTGCCAGTAGCCAACAGGGGACTAATGAAAAACTGTTTTTT. Translating it yields CASSQQGTNEKLFF.

Written as DNA, the CDR3 is TGTGCCTGGGGTCAGGGGGGTGGATCACCCCTCCACTTT. It codes for CAWGQGGGSPLHF. The V and J genes are TRBV30 and TRBJ1-6; 7 bases are shared with TRBD1. V shed 5 bases and J 10 bases; nucleotides not matched to a gene: 8. CDR3 length equals 13 residues. CDR1 is GTSNPN, CDR2 SVGIG, per germline (reference sequence).

The V and J genes are TRBV14 and TRBJ1-6; TRBD1 matches 9 bases. Germline trimming cut 4 bases from V and 7 bases from J; bases unmatched to any gene: 2. The CDR3 spans 14 residues. In germline, CDR1 is SGHDN, CDR2 FVKESK. In nucleotides, the CDR3 is TGTGCCAGCAGCCTGGGGACAGGGAATTCACCCCTCCACTTT. This codes for CASSLGTGNSPLHF.

The genes are TRBV10-3 and TRBJ1-3; tentatively, D is TRBD1 (6 bases). The CDR3 spans 13 residues. CDR1 and CDR2 from the germline V gene are ENHRY and SYGVKD. V was trimmed by 10 bases and J by 1 base, leaving 11 bases between them. CDR3 bases: TGTGCCACACAGGGAACTTCTGGAAACACCATATATTTT. As protein: CATQGTSGNTIYF.

The J gene is TRBJ2-7, the V gene TRBV5-1; 13 bases align to TRBD2. V dropped 4 bases and J dropped 1; count of bases not matched to a gene: 5. CDR1 is SGHRS, CDR2 YFSETQ, per germline. The CDR3 consists of 16 residues. The DNA for the CDR3 is TGCGCCAGCAGCCCCGGGGGACTAGCGGGATCCTACGAGCAGTACTTC. Amino acids: CASSPGGLAGSYEQYF.

This clone was seen just once. This sequence joins TRBV6-5 and TRBJ2-5; TRBD1 is a possible D gene (6 bases). CDR3 size: 15 residues. Germline CDR1 reads MNHEY; CDR2 reads SVGAGI. Trimming took 5 bases from V and 2 from J, leaving 15 bases between them. The CDR3 sequence: CASSTPGTNQETQYF. The CDR3 bases are TGTGCCAGCAGTACTCCCGGGACAAATCAAGAGACCCAGTACTTC.

This rearrangement joins TRBV5-1 to TRBJ1-2; the match to TRBD1 covers 10 bases. V dropped 4 bases and J dropped 4; count of bases not matched to a gene: 7. The CDR3 is made up of 15 amino acids. CDR1 SGHRS and CDR2 YFSETQ come from the germline V gene. The CDR3 loop is CASSPRQGASYGYTF. The CDR3 region has the DNA TGCGCCAGCAGCCCTAGACAGGGGGCCTCCTATGGCTACACCTTC.

This clone was observed a handful of times. The genes are TRBV27 and TRBJ1-2, with 9 positions matching TRBD1. V shed 5 bases, J shed 5 bases, and the junction held 9 bases outside the gene matches. The germline CDR1 and CDR2 sequences are MNHEY and SMNVEV (reference sequence). There are 15 residues in the CDR3. The CDR3 nucleotides read TGTGCCAGCAGTCCCAGGACAGGGGAAGGGTATGGCTACACCTTC. It translates to CASSPRTGEGYGYTF.

The chain has TRBV7-2 and TRBJ2-7, with 7 bases lining up with TRBD1. Germline CDR1 SGHTA, CDR2 FQGNSA. The CDR3 is made up of 13 amino acids. Trimming took 10 bases from V and 6 from J; bases not matched to a gene: 12. The CDR3 bases are TGTGCCAACAGTCGACAGGGAAGGGGCGAGCAGTACTTC. Its protein is CANSRQGRGEQYF.

The chain employs TRBV28 and TRBJ2-2, with 12 nucleotides matching TRBD1. V trimming: 1 base; J trimming: 2 bases; junction bases outside the gene matches: 2. Germline values: CDR1 MDHEN, CDR2 SYDVKM. The CDR3 totals 17 residues. DNA of the CDR3: TGTGCCAGCAGTTTATATGGGACAGGGGGCAACACCGGGGAGCTGTTTTTT. Its protein product is CASSLYGTGGNTGELFF.

This sequence joins TRBV11-2 and TRBJ1-2; 7 positions match TRBD1. The germline gives CDR1 SGHAT, CDR2 FQNNGV. After removal of 0 bases from V and 7 bases from J, the junction contained 5 bases not matched to a gene. This CDR3 comprises 14 residues. The CDR3 nucleotides are TGTGCCAGCAGCTTAGATGGACAGGCAGGTGGCTACACCTTC. Translating gives CASSLDGQAGGYTF.

The V gene is TRBV6-2 or TRBV6-3, the J gene TRBJ1-2; 9 bases align to TRBD1. Unmatched junction bases numbered 5, after V lost 5 bases and J lost 4 bases. Germline V gene lookup returns CDR1 MNHEY and CDR2 SVGEGT. There are 14 residues in the CDR3. This chain's CDR3 is CASSGQGQGYGYTF. The CDR3, as DNA: TGTGCCAGCAGTGGACAGGGGCAAGGCTATGGCTACACCTTC.

CDR3 sequence reads: CASRTGAWEKLFF. In DNA, the CDR3 is TGTGCCAGCAGGACAGGGGCTTGGGAAAAACTGTTTTTT. The rearrangement links TRBV6-5 to TRBJ1-4; the match to TRBD1 covers 8 bases. Germline loops: CDR1 MNHEY, CDR2 SVGAGI. The trim removed 6 bases at V and 8 bases at J, leaving 5 bases unmatched. This CDR3 has 13 residues.

The count of this clone is one. The J gene is TRBJ2-5, the V gene TRBV19; D is perhaps TRBD2 (5 bases). The CDR3 loop spans 19 amino acids. V lost 3 bases and J lost 4, with 27 bases in between. The germline CDR1 and CDR2 sequences are LNHDA and SQIVND (reference sequence). The CDR3 is CASSISFPAGVELRETQYF. CDR3 DNA: TGTGCCAGTAGTATTTCCTTCCCCGCGGGCGTGGAATTACGAGAGACCCAGTACTTC.

This chain joins TRBV5-1 and TRBJ2-5; D might be TRBD1 (5 bases). Trimming took off 6 bases at V and 5 bases at J, with 20 bases between the two ends. CDR3 length: 15 amino acids. Per the germline V gene, CDR1 is SGHRS and CDR2 is YFSETQ. The CDR3 loop reads CASMPTAGMLETQYF. For the CDR3, the DNA is TGCGCCAGCATGCCTACGGCAGGGATGTTGGAGACCCAGTACTTC. The complete variable domain, with remaining parts taken from reference TRBV5-1 and TRBJ2-5, reads KAGVTQTPRYLIKTRGQQVTLSCSPISGHRSVSWYQQTPGQGLQFLFEYFSETQRNKGNFPGRFSGRQFSNSRSEMNVSTLELGDSALYLCASMPTAGMLETQYFGPGTRLLVL.

The V gene is TRBV7-3, the J gene TRBJ2-1; TRBD2 matches 10 bases. CDR3 size: 18 residues. The junction had 10 bases not matched to a gene; V was cut back by 5 bases and J by 0 bases. Germline V gives CDR1 SGHTA, CDR2 FQGTGA. The CDR3 nucleotides are TGTGCCAGCAGCCGTTATGGGGTAGCGGGGGGCTCCTACAATGAGCAGTTCTTC. It encodes CASSRYGVAGGSYNEQFF.

This clone is a singleton in its sample. V usage is TRBV3-1 (or the pseudogene TRBV3-2) and J usage is TRBJ2-7, with D possibly TRBD1 on 5 matching bases. V was trimmed by 4 bases and J by 0 bases, leaving 10 bases between them. This CDR3 spans 14 amino acids. Germline CDR1 reads LGHDT; CDR2 reads YNNKEL (reference sequence). CDR3 protein: CASSRQRLSYEQYF. CDR3 DNA: TGTGCCAGCAGCCGACAGCGCCTCTCCTACGAGCAGTACTTC.

The V call is TRBV10-3, the J call TRBJ1-4, with unresolved D. CDR1 and CDR2 from the germline V gene are ENHRY and SYGVKD. The CDR3 has 14 residues. V lost 10 bases, J lost 3 bases, and 15 bases lay in between. The CDR3 DNA follows: TGTGCCACCAAATCCGGTGGGCCTAATGAAAAACTGTTTTTT. It specifies CATKSGGPNEKLFF.

The chain is built from TRBV28 and TRBJ2-7; 9 bases are shared with TRBD1. J lost 2 bases, V lost 10 bases, and 6 bases had no gene match. The germline V gene has CDR1 MDHEN and CDR2 SYDVKM. The CDR3 covers 13 residues. In DNA form, the CDR3 reads TGTGCCATTGCCGGGACAGGGACCTACGAGCAGTACTTC. It is translated as CAIAGTGTYEQYF.

V gene TRBV19 combines with J gene TRBJ2-5; D might be TRBD2 (7 bases). The germline V gene encodes CDR1 LNHDA and CDR2 SQIVND (reference sequence). V was cut by 5 bases and J by 4 bases, with 26 bases left in between. The CDR3 is made up of 18 amino acids. This CDR3 is CASSLTGRGAPTSETQYF. CDR3 coding DNA: TGTGCCAGTAGTTTGACAGGCCGGGGGGCCCCAACTTCAGAGACCCAGTACTTC.

This sequence joins TRBV6-5 and TRBJ2-1; no clear D. The CDR3 is 14 amino acids. V lost 0 bases to trimming and J lost 6 bases, with 9 bases between them. The germline gives CDR1 MNHEY, CDR2 SVGAGI. The CDR3 DNA reads TGTGCCAGCAGTTACTCAGCCGCTGGCAATGAGCAGTTCTTC. This translates into CASSYSAAGNEQFF.

The chain has TRBV11-3 and TRBJ2-5, with D tentatively TRBD1 (6 bases). CDR3 size: 16 residues. Looked up from germline, CDR1 is SGHNT and CDR2 is YENEEA. The V end was cut by 1 base, the J end by 2 bases, with 14 bases between. In DNA form, the CDR3 reads TGTGCCAGCAGCTTAGGACAGGCGCGCCTACAAGAGACCCAGTACTTC. Translated, it gives CASSLGQARLQETQYF.

This clone was observed a handful of times. The J gene is TRBJ1-2, the V gene TRBV12-3 or TRBV12-4, with D perhaps TRBD1 (5 bases). Trimming left V 5 bases short and J 7 bases short, with 11 bases between. The CDR3 has 12 amino acids. CDR3: CASSAGYGGYTF. The CDR3 nucleotides are TGTGCCAGCAGTGCAGGGTATGGTGGCTACACCTTC.

The chain couples TRBV29-1 to TRBJ1-1; D is undetermined. There are 11 residues in the CDR3. V was clipped by 4 bases and J by 7 bases, with 10 bases between them. Germline CDR1 is SQVTM and CDR2 is ANQGSEA. In DNA, the CDR3 is TGCAGCGTTGGAGGGCAGATTGAAGCTTTCTTT. The encoded protein is CSVGGQIEAFF.

This chain links TRBV11-3 with TRBJ2-2; no reliable D call. Germline loops: CDR1 SGHNT, CDR2 YENEEA. The CDR3 totals 16 residues. V gave up 0 bases and J gave up 6 bases, with 14 bases separating them. In nucleotides, the CDR3 is TGTGCCAGCAGCTTAGAGTACTCCGCTCGCCCCGGGGAGCTGTTTTTT. It encodes CASSLEYSARPGELFF.

This clone was recorded at least ten times. The chain has TRBV7-9 and TRBJ1-1; 10 bases fit TRBD1. Looked up from germline, CDR1 is SEHNR and CDR2 is FQNEAQ (reference sequence). This CDR3 is built from 14 residues. The V segment lost 8 bases and the J segment 10 bases; nucleotides outside the gene matches: 13. In DNA form, the CDR3 reads TGTGCCAGCGGCGGCGGGACAGGGGAGCTTGGAGCTTTCTTT. Translation: CASGGGTGELGAFF.